This T cell receptor beta chain was documented in a study of sequential checkpoint blockade in melanoma. Whole-study context: Both treatment sequences were followed by maintenance nivolumab.

Treatment given: randomized to nivolumab then ipilimumab (arm A) or the reverse (arm B). Sorted cells were live CD3+CD8+, lacking CD19 and CD56, from PBMCs. Clones were sequenced by immunoSEQ multiplex PCR, and TCRdb holds only the in-frame ones, with some missing. The sample lists tens of thousands of clones, 86% seen once, with more than 10% in the top ten. Trimming removed 0 bases from V and 0 bases from J, with 9 bases in between. The CDR3 is 15 residues long. CDR1 is SGDLS, CDR2 YYNGEE, per germline. The chain combines TRBV9 with TRBJ1-2; a possible D gene is TRBD1 (5 bases). The TCR comes from a human donor with melanoma. The source material was CD8+ T cells sorted from blood (inferred from file names), sampled from a patient given nivolumab and ipilimumab in sequence. The CDR3 sequence: CASSVDGQPNYGYTF. In DNA form, the CDR3 reads TGTGCCAGCAGCGTAGATGGACAACCTAACTATGGCTACACCTTC.